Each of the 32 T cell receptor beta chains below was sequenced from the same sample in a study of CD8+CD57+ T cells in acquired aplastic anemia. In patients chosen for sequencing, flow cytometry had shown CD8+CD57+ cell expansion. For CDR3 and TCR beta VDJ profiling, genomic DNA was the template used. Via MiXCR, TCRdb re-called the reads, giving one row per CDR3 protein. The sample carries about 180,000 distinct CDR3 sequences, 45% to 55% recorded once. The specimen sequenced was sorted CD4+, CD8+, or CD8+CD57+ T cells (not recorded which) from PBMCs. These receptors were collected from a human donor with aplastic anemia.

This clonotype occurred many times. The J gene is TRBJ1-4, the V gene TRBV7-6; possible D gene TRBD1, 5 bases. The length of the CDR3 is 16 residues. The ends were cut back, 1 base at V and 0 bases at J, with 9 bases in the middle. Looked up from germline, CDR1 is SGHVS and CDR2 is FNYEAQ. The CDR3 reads CASSLGWGTTNEKLFF. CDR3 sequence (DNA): TGTGCCAGCAGCTTAGGGTGGGGCACAACTAATGAAAAACTGTTTTTT.

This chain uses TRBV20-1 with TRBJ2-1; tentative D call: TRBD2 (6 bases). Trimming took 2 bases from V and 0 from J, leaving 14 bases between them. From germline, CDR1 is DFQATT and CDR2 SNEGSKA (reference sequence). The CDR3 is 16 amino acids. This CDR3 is CSARNSGGVSYNEQFF. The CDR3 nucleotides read TGCAGTGCTAGAAATAGCGGAGGGGTCTCCTACAATGAGCAGTTCTTC.

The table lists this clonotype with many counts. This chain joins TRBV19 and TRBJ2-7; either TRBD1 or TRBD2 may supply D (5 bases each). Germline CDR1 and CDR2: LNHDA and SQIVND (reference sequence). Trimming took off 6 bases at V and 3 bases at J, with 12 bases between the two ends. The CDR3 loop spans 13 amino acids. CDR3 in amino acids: CASRPRDLYEQYF. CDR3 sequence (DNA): TGTGCCAGTAGACCCAGGGACCTCTACGAGCAGTACTTC.

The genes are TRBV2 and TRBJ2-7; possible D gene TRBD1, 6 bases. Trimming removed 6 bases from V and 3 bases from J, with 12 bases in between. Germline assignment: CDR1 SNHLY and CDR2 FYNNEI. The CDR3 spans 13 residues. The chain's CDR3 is CASSGGQYYEQYF. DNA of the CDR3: TGTGCCAGCAGCGGAGGACAGTACTACGAGCAGTACTTC.

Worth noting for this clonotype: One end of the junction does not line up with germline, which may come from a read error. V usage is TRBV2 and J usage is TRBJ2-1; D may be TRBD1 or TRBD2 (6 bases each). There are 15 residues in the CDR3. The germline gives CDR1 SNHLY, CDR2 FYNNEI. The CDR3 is CAGSLGRLGGNEQLF. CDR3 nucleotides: TGTGCCGGCAGTTTGGGACGGCTGGGGGGCAATGAGCAGCTCTTC.

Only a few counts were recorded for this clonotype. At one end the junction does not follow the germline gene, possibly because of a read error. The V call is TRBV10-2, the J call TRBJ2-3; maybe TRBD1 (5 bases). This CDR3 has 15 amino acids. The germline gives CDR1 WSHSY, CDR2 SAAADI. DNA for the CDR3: TGTGCCAGCAGCCAAGTAGGGGCCAGGGCTGATACGCAGTATTTT. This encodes CASSQVGARADTQYF.

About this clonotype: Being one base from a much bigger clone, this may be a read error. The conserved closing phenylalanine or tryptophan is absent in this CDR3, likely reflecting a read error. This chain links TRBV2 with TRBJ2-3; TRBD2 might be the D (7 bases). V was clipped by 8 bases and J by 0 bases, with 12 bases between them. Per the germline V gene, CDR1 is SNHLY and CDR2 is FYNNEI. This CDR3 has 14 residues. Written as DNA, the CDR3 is TGTGCCAGCGGGAGGGGGGGGAGCACAGATACGCAGTATCTT. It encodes CASGRGGSTDTQYL.

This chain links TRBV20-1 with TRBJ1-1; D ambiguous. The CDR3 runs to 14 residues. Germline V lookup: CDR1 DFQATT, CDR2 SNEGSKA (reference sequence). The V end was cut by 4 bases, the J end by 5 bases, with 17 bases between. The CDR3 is CSAKVPSRTTEAFF. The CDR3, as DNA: TGCAGTGCTAAGGTCCCGAGTAGGACGACTGAAGCTTTCTTT.

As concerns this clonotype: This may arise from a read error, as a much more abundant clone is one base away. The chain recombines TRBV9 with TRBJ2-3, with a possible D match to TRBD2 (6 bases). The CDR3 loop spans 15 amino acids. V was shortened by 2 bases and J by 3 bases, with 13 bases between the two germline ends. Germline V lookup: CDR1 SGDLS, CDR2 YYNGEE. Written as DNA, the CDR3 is TGTGCCAGCAGCGTCCGGGTGGCGGGGACAGATACGCAGTATTTT. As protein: CASSVRVAGTDTQYF. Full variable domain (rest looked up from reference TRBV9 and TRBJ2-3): DSGVTQTPKHLITATGQRVTLRCSPRSGDLSVYWYQQSLDQGLQFLIQYYNGEERAKGNILERFSAQQFPDLHSELNLSSLELGDSALYFCASSVRVAGTDTQYFGPGTRLTVL.

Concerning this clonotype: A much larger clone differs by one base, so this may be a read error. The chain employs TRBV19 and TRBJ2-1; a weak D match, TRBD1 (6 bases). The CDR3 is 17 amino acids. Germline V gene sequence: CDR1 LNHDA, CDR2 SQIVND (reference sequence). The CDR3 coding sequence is TGTGCCAGTACAAGGGGGATAGGCAGGGACCCCTACAATCAGCAGTTCTTC. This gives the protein CASTRGIGRDPYNQQFF.

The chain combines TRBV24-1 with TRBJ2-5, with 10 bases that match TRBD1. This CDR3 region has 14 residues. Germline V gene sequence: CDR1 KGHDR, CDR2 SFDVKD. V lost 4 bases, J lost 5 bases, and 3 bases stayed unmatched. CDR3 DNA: TGTGCCACCAGTGAGGGACAGGGGAGGGAGACCCAGTACTTC. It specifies CATSEGQGRETQYF.

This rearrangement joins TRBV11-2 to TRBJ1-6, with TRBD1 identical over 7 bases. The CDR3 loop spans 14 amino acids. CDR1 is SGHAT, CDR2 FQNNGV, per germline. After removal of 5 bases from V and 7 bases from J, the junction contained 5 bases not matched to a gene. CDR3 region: CASSPTGMNSPLHF. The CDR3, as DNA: TGTGCCAGCAGCCCGACAGGGATGAATTCACCCCTCCACTTT.

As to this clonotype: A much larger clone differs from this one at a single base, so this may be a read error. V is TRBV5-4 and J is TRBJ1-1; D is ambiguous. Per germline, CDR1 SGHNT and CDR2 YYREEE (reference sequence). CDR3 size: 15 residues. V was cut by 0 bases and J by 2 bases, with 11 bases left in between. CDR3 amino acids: CASSLEPWGNTEAFF. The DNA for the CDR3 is TGTGCCAGCAGCTTGGAACCCTGGGGAAACACTGAAGCTTTCTTT.

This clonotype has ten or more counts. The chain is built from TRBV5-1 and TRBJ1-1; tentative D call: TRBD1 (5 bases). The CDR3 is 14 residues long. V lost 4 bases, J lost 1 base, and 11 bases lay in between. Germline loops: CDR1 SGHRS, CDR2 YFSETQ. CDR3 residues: CASSLGRGNTEAFF. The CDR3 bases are TGCGCCAGCAGCCTGGGACGGGGGAACACTGAAGCTTTCTTT.

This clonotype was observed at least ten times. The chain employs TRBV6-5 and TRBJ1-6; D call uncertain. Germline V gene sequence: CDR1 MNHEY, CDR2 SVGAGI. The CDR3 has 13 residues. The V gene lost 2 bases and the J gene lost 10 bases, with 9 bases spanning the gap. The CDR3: CASSYVRYSPLHF. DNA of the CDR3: TGTGCCAGCAGTTACGTTCGTTACTCACCCCTCCACTTT.

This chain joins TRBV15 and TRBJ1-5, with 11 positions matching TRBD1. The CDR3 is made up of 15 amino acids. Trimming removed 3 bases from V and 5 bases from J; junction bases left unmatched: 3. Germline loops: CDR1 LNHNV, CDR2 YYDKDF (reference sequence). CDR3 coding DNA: TGTGCCACCAGCAGGGACAGGGGGCCTCATCAGCCCCAGCATTTT. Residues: CATSRDRGPHQPQHF.

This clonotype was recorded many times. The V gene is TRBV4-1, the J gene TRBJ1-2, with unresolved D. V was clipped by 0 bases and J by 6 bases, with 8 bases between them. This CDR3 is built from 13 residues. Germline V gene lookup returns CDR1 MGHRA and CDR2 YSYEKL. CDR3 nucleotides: TGCGCCAGCAGCCAAGATCAGAGTCATGGCTACACCTTC. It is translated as CASSQDQSHGYTF.

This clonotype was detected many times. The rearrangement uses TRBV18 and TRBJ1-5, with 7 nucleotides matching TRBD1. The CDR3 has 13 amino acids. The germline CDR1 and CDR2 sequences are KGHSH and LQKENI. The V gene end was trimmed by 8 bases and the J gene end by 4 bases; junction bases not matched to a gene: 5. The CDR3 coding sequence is TGTGCCAGCAGCCCGGACAGGAATCAGCCCCAGCATTTT. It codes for CASSPDRNQPQHF.

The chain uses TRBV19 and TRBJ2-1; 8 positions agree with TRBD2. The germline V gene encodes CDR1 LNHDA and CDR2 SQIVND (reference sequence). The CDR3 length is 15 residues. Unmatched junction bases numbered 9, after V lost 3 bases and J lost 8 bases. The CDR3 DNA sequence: TGTGCCAGTAGTATTGCAGCGGGAGTCTCGGATGAGCAGTTCTTC. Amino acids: CASSIAAGVSDEQFF.

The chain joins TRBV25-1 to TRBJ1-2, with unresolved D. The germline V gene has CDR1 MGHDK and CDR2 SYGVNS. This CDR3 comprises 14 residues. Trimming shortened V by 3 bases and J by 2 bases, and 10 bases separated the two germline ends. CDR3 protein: CASSDRSSNYGYTF. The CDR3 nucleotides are TGTGCCAGCAGTGACAGGTCAAGCAACTATGGCTACACCTTC.

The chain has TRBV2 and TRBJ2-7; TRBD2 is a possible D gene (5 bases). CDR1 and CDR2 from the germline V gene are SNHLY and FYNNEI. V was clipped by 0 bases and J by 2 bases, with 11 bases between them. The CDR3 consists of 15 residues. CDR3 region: CASSEAAAGPYEQYF. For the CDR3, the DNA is TGTGCCAGCAGTGAAGCGGCGGCGGGCCCCTACGAGCAGTACTTC.

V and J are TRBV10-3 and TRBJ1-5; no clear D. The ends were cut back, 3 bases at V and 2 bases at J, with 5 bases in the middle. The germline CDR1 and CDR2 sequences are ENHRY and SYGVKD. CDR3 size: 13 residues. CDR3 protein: CAISDEGNQPQHF. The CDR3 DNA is TGTGCCATCAGTGACGAAGGCAATCAGCCCCAGCATTTT.

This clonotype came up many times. The CDR3 DNA is TGTGCCAGCAGCCTTGGGACAGCGGAAAAACTGTTTTTT. It yields the protein CASSLGTAEKLFF. The V gene is TRBV7-2, the J gene TRBJ1-4; 7 bases line up with TRBD1. Germline lookup yields CDR1 SGHTA and CDR2 FQGNSA. Trimming cost V 5 bases and J 8 bases; bases outside gene matches: 5. This CDR3 spans 13 amino acids. The full variable domain, completed using reference TRBV7-2 and TRBJ1-4, is GAGVSQSPSNKVTEKGKDVELRCDPISGHTALYWYRQSLGQGLEFLIYFQGNSAPDKSGLPSDRFSAERTGGSVSTLTIQRTQQEDSAVYLCASSLGTAEKLFFGSGTQLSVL.

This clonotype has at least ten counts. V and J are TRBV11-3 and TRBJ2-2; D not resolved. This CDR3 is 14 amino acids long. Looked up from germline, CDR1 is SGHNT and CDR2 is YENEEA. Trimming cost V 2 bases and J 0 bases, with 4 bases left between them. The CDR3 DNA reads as TGTGCCAGCAGCTTAAACCCGAACACCGGGGAGCTGTTTTTT. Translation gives CASSLNPNTGELFF. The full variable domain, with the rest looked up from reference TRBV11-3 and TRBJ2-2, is EAGVVQSPRYKIIEKKQPVAFWCNPISGHNTLYWYLQNLGQGPELLIRYENEEAVDDSQLPKDRFSAERLKGVDSTLKIQPAELGDSAVYLCASSLNPNTGELFFGEGSRLTVL.

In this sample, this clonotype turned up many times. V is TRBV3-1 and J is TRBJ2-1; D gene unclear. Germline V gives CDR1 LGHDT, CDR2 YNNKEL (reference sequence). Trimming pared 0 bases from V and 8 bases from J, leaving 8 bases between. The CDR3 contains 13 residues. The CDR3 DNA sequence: TGTGCCAGCAGCCAAGAGAGAAGATATGAGCAGTTCTTC. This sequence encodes CASSQERRYEQFF.

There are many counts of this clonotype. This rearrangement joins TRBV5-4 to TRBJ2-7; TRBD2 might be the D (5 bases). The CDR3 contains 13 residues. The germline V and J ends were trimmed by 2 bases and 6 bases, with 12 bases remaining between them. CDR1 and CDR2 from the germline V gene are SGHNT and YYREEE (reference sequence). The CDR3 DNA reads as TGTGCCAGCAGCTTTTTCGGGCGGGTCGAGCAGTACTTC. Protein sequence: CASSFFGRVEQYF.

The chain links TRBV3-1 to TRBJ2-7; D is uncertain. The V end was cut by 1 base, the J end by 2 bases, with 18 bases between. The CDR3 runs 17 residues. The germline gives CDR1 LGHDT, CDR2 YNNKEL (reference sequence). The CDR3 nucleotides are TGTGCCAGCAGCCAAGCCCGGTCGTCCAGCTTCCCCTACGAGCAGTACTTC. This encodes CASSQARSSSFPYEQYF.

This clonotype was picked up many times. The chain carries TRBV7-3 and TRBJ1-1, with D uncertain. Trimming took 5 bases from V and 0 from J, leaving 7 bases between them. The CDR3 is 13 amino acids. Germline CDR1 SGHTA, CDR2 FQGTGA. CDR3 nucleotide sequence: TGTGCCAGCAGCCGCGAGATGAACACTGAAGCTTTCTTT. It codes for CASSREMNTEAFF.

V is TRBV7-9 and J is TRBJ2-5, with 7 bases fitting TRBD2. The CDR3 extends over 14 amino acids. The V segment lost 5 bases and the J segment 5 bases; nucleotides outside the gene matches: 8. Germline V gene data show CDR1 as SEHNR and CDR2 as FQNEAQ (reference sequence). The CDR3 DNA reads TGTGCCAGCAGCCCTGGGAGGGGAGTTGAGACCCAGTACTTC. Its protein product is CASSPGRGVETQYF.

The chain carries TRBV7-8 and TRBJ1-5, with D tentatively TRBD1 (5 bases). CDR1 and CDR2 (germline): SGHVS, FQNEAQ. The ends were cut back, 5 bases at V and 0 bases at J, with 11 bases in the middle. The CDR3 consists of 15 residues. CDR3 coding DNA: TGTGCCAGCAGCGACAGCTCATATAGCAATCAGCCCCAGCATTTT. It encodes CASSDSSYSNQPQHF.

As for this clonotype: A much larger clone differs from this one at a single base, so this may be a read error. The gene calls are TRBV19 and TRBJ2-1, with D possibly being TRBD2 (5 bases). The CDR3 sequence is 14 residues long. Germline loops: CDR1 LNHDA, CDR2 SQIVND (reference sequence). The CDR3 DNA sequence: TGTGCCAGTAGTGTCGAGGGAACCTACAATGAGCAGTCCTTC. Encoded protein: CASSVEGTYNEQSF.

The CDR3 DNA sequence: TGCAGTGCTATTACCGGTGACTCCTACGAGCAGTACTTC. Its translation: CSAITGDSYEQYF. The gene calls are TRBV20-1 and TRBJ2-7; no clear D gene. The CDR3 is 13 amino acids. With 4 bases removed from V and 0 bases from J, the gap between germline ends came to 10 bases. Germline CDR1 reads DFQATT; CDR2 reads SNEGSKA (reference sequence).